The next 28 T cell receptor beta chains were all read from a single sample in a study of T cell responses to AZD1222 COVID-19 vaccine. The repertoire was sequenced with immunoSEQ multiplex PCR; TCRdb's copy has only in-frame clones and lacks some. The sample consists of roughly 150,000 clones, around 92% of them appearing once. Specimen: peripheral blood, collected on day 0 of AZD1222 vaccination. These receptors all come from an adult in good health.

The genes are TRBV12-3 or TRBV12-4 and TRBJ1-4; D unclear. This CDR3 contains 13 residues. The V gene lost 3 bases and the J gene lost 8 bases, with 10 bases spanning the gap. The CDR3 DNA follows: TGTGCCAGCAGTTTGAGGACGAACGAAAAACTGTTTTTT. Its translation: CASSLRTNEKLFF.

This rearrangement joins TRBV4-2 to TRBJ2-2; TRBD1 matches 9 bases. V lost 3 bases, J lost 3 bases, and 5 bases stayed unmatched. This CDR3 comprises 16 residues. The V gene's germline CDR1 is LGHNA and CDR2 YNFKEQ. The chain's CDR3 is CASSQVTGGDTGELFF. CDR3 sequence (DNA): TGTGCCAGCAGCCAGGTCACAGGGGGCGACACCGGGGAGCTGTTTTTT.

J is TRBJ2-7 and V is TRBV3-1 (or the pseudogene TRBV3-2), with D uncertain. The CDR3 is 12 residues long. Germline-derived CDR1 and CDR2 are LGHDT and YNNKEL (reference sequence). V shed 1 base and J shed 4 bases, with 5 bases lying between them. DNA for the CDR3: TGTGCCAGCAGCCAAGGCGTGTACGAGCAGTACTTC. This sequence encodes CASSQGVYEQYF.

The V call is TRBV7-3, the J call TRBJ2-1, with 7 bases identical to TRBD2. J lost 4 bases, V lost 2 bases, and 5 bases had no gene match. There are 15 residues in the CDR3. The germline CDR1 and CDR2 sequences are SGHTA and FQGTGA. The CDR3 DNA sequence: TGTGCCAGCAGCTTAGGTCTAGCGGCATACAATGAGCAGTTCTTC. It translates to CASSLGLAAYNEQFF.

The V call is TRBV2, the J call TRBJ1-3; D is uncertain. CDR1 SNHLY and CDR2 FYNNEI come from the germline V gene. V shed 4 bases and J shed 0 bases, with 13 bases lying between them. This CDR3 is 16 amino acids long. The CDR3 sequence: CASSAVESLSGNTIYF. The CDR3 DNA sequence: TGTGCCAGCAGTGCGGTGGAAAGCCTCTCTGGAAACACCATATATTTT.

The V and J genes are TRBV27 and TRBJ2-7; 13 bases agree with TRBD2. The germline gives CDR1 MNHEY, CDR2 SMNVEV (reference sequence). The CDR3 consists of 15 residues. Losses at the gene ends were 6 bases for V and 2 bases for J; bases not matched to a gene: 4. CDR3 sequence: CASSFGTSGAYEQYF. In DNA form, the CDR3 reads TGTGCCAGCAGCTTCGGGACTAGCGGGGCCTACGAGCAGTACTTC.

J is TRBJ1-2 and V is TRBV9; D call uncertain. The V gene's germline CDR1 is SGDLS and CDR2 YYNGEE. CDR3 length: 18 residues. With 0 bases removed from V and 2 bases from J, the gap between germline ends came to 20 bases. This chain's CDR3 is CASSVASSDPPLNYGYTF. In DNA form, the CDR3 reads TGTGCCAGCAGCGTAGCTAGCTCAGATCCTCCCCTAAACTATGGCTACACCTTC.

The chain employs TRBV6-2 or TRBV6-3 and TRBJ2-1; D is possibly TRBD1 or TRBD2 (6 bases each). V was trimmed by 6 bases and J by 0 bases, leaving 18 bases between them. The germline V gene has CDR1 MNHEY and CDR2 SVGEGT. The CDR3 runs to 17 residues. As DNA, the CDR3 is TGTGCCAGCAGCTCCCTAGGGGGGCCGAGCTCCTACAATGAGCAGTTCTTC. Translation gives CASSSLGGPSSYNEQFF.

CDR3: CASSLGWEGGGYTF. In DNA, the CDR3 is TGTGCCAGCAGCTTAGGGTGGGAGGGAGGTGGCTACACCTTC. The gene calls are TRBV7-2 and TRBJ1-2; no clear D. Trimming cost V 1 base and J 7 bases, with 13 bases left between them. Looked up from germline, CDR1 is SGHTA and CDR2 is FQGNSA. CDR3 length: 14 residues.

J is TRBJ2-2 and V is TRBV4-3, with 8 bases fitting TRBD1. The V gene's germline CDR1 is LGHNA and CDR2 YSLEER. The CDR3 totals 17 residues. Germline trimming cut 1 base from V and 4 bases from J; bases unmatched to any gene: 8. The CDR3 loop is CASSQAPQGAGTGELFF. The CDR3, as DNA: TGCGCCAGCAGCCAAGCCCCCCAGGGGGCAGGCACCGGGGAGCTGTTTTTT.

This clone was counted between two and nine times. The V call is TRBV5-4, the J call TRBJ2-2, with D uncertain. V was clipped by 5 bases and J by 8 bases, with 7 bases between them. Germline CDR1 SGHNT, CDR2 YYREEE (reference sequence). The CDR3 covers 11 residues. Here the CDR3 DNA reads TGTGCCAGCAGATACAAAGGGGAGCTGTTTTTT. It codes for CASRYKGELFF.

The J gene is TRBJ1-5, the V gene TRBV7-2, with D perhaps TRBD1 (6 bases). The ends were cut back, 3 bases at V and 2 bases at J, with 8 bases in the middle. Germline values: CDR1 SGHTA, CDR2 FQGNSA. This CDR3 has 14 residues. Here the CDR3 DNA reads TGTGCCAGCAGCTTCAAGGGGGGCAATCAGCCCCAGCATTTT. Its protein is CASSFKGGNQPQHF.

This chain uses TRBV5-8 with TRBJ2-5; D is ambiguous. Trimming removed 4 bases from V and 0 bases from J, with 7 bases in between. The CDR3 totals 13 residues. Looked up from germline, CDR1 is SGHTS and CDR2 is YDEGEE. CDR3 amino acids: CASSRAYQETQYF. CDR3 bases: TGTGCCAGCAGCCGGGCGTACCAAGAGACCCAGTACTTC.

The rearrangement uses TRBV9 and TRBJ2-7; D remains unclear. The V end lost 0 bases, the J end lost 0 bases, and 7 bases lay between the germline ends. The CDR3 has 14 amino acids. CDR1 is SGDLS and CDR2 is YYNGEE in the germline V gene. This CDR3 is CASSVEKYSYEQYF. The CDR3, as DNA: TGTGCCAGCAGCGTAGAAAAGTACTCCTACGAGCAGTACTTC.

This CDR3 reads CASSIQGAYEQYF. DNA for the CDR3: TGTGCCAGCAGTATCCAGGGGGCTTACGAGCAGTACTTC. J is TRBJ2-7 and V is TRBV28; 8 bases agree with TRBD1. CDR1 and CDR2 from the germline V gene are MDHEN and SYDVKM. V gave up 5 bases and J gave up 4 bases; unmatched junction bases: 4. The CDR3 extends over 13 amino acids.

V usage is TRBV3-1 (or the pseudogene TRBV3-2) and J usage is TRBJ2-7; D unclear. Germline CDR1 LGHDT, CDR2 YNNKEL (reference sequence). This CDR3 region has 12 residues. The V and J ends lost 4 bases and 0 bases respectively, with 4 bases between them. The DNA for the CDR3 is TGTGCCAGCAGCCCCGGCTCCTACGAGCAGTACTTC. It translates to CASSPGSYEQYF.

The rearrangement links TRBV7-2 to TRBJ1-6; the D is unclear. Trimming shortened V by 4 bases and J by 9 bases, and 10 bases separated the two germline ends. The CDR3 covers 13 residues. Germline V CDR1 and CDR2: SGHTA, FQGNSA. The CDR3 reads CASSSTSASPLHF. For the CDR3, the DNA is TGTGCCAGCAGCTCCACCTCAGCTTCACCCCTCCACTTT.

V is TRBV7-9 and J is TRBJ1-2; 8 bases match TRBD1. CDR1 and CDR2 from the germline V gene are SEHNR and FQNEAQ (reference sequence). Trimming removed 5 bases from V and 3 bases from J; junction bases left unmatched: 11. The CDR3 consists of 16 residues. The CDR3 is CASSPPPGGKYYGYTF. The DNA of the CDR3 is TGTGCCAGCAGCCCACCCCCAGGGGGCAAATACTATGGCTACACCTTC.

This chain uses TRBV7-9 with TRBJ1-2; no clear D gene. Between the trimmed V and J ends, which lost 5 bases and 8 bases, there was a span of 12 bases. The germline CDR1 and CDR2 sequences are SEHNR and FQNEAQ (reference sequence). CDR3 length: 12 residues. The CDR3 reads CASSETVPGYTF. In DNA, the CDR3 is TGTGCCAGCAGCGAAACGGTCCCGGGCTACACCTTC.

The chain carries TRBV10-1 and TRBJ1-2, with 12 bases identical to TRBD1. Germline CDR1 WNHNN, CDR2 SYGVQD (reference sequence). V was clipped by 7 bases and J by 8 bases; unmatched bases: 5. CDR3 size: 13 residues. The CDR3 is CASTTGTGGGYTF. CDR3 DNA: TGCGCCAGCACGACCGGGACAGGGGGCGGCTACACCTTC.

The chain combines TRBV5-1 with TRBJ2-7, with D possibly TRBD2 on 6 matching bases. The CDR3 length is 16 residues. Looked up from germline, CDR1 is SGHRS and CDR2 is YFSETQ. V was pared by 0 bases and J by 2 bases, with 15 bases between. The CDR3 reads CASSLGREQPTYEQYF. The DNA of the CDR3 is TGCGCCAGCAGCTTGGGGAGGGAACAGCCAACCTACGAGCAGTACTTC.

The rearrangement uses TRBV11-2 and TRBJ2-2, with D possibly matching TRBD1 (5 bases). The CDR3 runs to 16 residues. Germline CDR1 is SGHAT and CDR2 is FQNNGV. V gave up 5 bases and J gave up 4 bases, with 17 bases separating them. The CDR3 is CASSPRVGPSTGELFF. Here the CDR3 DNA reads TGTGCCAGCAGCCCCAGGGTGGGGCCCTCCACCGGGGAGCTGTTTTTT.

J is TRBJ1-3 and V is TRBV6-9; D unresolved. This CDR3 is built from 15 residues. Trimming stripped 5 bases from V and 4 bases from J, with 15 bases between. CDR1 MNHGY and CDR2 SVAAGI come from the germline V gene. CDR3 loop: CASSHPELRGNTIYF. The CDR3 DNA follows: TGTGCCAGCAGTCATCCGGAGCTTCGGGGAAACACCATATATTTT.

The chain joins TRBV28 to TRBJ1-5; 8 nucleotides align to TRBD1. There are 20 residues in the CDR3. CDR1 is MDHEN, CDR2 SYDVKM, per germline. Unmatched junction bases numbered 16, after V lost 2 bases and J lost 1 base. This chain's CDR3 is CASSLPRGQGFSGSNQPQHF. CDR3 nucleotides: TGTGCCAGCAGTTTACCCCGAGGACAGGGTTTTTCAGGGAGCAATCAGCCCCAGCATTTT.

The rearrangement uses TRBV4-2 and TRBJ2-7; unclear D gene. V was pared by 4 bases and J by 3 bases, with 4 bases between. The V gene's germline CDR1 is LGHNA and CDR2 YNFKEQ. This CDR3 contains 11 residues. DNA of the CDR3: TGTGCCAGCAGCCTTGGCTACGAGCAGTACTTC. Translated, it gives CASSLGYEQYF.

V is TRBV4-2 and J is TRBJ2-4, with 15 bases identical to TRBD2. Germline CDR1 reads LGHNA; CDR2 reads YNFKEQ. The CDR3 extends over 19 amino acids. After removal of 4 bases from V and 5 bases from J, the junction contained 12 bases not matched to a gene. CDR3 bases: TGTGCCAGCAGCCCCAGCCCCGGACTAGCGGGAGGGCTACAAAACATTCAGTACTTC. Translating gives CASSPSPGLAGGLQNIQYF.

The rearrangement links TRBV12-3 or TRBV12-4 to TRBJ1-1; D remains ambiguous. V was cut by 6 bases and J by 7 bases, with 12 bases left in between. The CDR3 spans 12 residues. The CDR3 nucleotides are TGTGCCAGCAGCCTAAGTGGCGGTGAAGCTTTCTTT. It is translated as CASSLSGGEAFF.

V usage is TRBV6-5 and J usage is TRBJ1-6; D possibly corresponds to TRBD1 (6 bases). The CDR3 has 14 amino acids. Trimming shortened V by 6 bases and J by 7 bases, and 13 bases separated the two germline ends. Germline loops: CDR1 MNHEY, CDR2 SVGAGI. The CDR3 DNA is TGTGCCAGCAGGGGGGGGCCAGAGAATTCACCCCTCCACTTT. It is translated as CASRGGPENSPLHF.